Given below is one TCR beta chain in context. This sample was included in a study of blood T cell repertoires in COVID-19. CDR1 and CDR2 (germline): SGHAT, FQNNGV. CDR3 size: 15 residues. V trimming: 4 bases; J trimming: 8 bases; junction bases outside the gene matches: 11. Using immunoSEQ multiplex PCR, the repertoire was profiled, and TCRdb retains in-frame clones only, with some absent. The sample includes hundreds of thousands of clones, about 91% seen only once; the top ten take 0.75% to 0.9%. The receptor comes from a man between 18 and 29 years old with COVID-19, enrolled during active disease. The chain recombines TRBV11-2 with TRBJ1-1; 9 positions agree with TRBD1. The sequenced material came from peripheral blood. The CDR3 here is CASSYSRTGESEAFF. The CDR3 nucleotides read TGTGCCAGCAGCTACTCGAGGACAGGGGAGTCGGAAGCTTTCTTT.